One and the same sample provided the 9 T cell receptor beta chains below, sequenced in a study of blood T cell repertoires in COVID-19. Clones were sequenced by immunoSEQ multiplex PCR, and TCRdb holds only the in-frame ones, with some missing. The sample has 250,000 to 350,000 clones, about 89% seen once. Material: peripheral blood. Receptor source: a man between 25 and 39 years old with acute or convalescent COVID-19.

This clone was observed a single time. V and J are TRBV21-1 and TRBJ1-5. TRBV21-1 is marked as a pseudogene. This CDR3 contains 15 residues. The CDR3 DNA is TGTGCCAGCAGCATCCGCCGGGATCGGGGGTCGCCCCAGCATTTT. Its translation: CASSIRRDRGSPQHF.

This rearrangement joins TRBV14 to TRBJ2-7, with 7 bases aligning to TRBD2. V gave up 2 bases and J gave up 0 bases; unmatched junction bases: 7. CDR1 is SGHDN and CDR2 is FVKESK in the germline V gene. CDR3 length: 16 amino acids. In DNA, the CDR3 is TGTGCCAGCAGCCAACTAGGGGCGGGAGCCTCCTACGAGCAGTACTTC. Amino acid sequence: CASSQLGAGASYEQYF.

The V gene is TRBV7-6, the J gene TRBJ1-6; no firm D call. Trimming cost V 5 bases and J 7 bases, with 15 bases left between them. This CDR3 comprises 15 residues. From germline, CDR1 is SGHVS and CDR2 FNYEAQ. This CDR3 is CASSALGRRNSPLHF. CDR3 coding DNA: TGTGCCAGCAGCGCGCTAGGCAGAAGGAATTCACCCCTCCACTTT.

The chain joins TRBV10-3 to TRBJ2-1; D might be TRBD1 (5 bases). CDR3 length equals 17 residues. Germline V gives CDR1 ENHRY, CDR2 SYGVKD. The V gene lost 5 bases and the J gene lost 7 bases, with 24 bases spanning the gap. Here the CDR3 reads CAISSRVPGNTGNEQFF. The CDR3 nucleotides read TGTGCCATCAGTAGTCGGGTTCCAGGGAACACAGGAAATGAGCAGTTCTTC.

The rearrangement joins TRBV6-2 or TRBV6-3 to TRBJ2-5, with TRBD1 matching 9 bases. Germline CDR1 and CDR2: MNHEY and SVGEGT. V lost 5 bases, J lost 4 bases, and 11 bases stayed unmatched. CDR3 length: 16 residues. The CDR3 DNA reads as TGTGCCAGCAGTAGACCCGGGACAGGGAGAGGAGAGACCCAGTACTTC. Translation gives CASSRPGTGRGETQYF.

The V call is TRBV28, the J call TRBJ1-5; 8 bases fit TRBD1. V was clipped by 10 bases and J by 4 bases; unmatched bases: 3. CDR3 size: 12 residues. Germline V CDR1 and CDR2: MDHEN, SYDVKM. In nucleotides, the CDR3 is TGTGCCACCTGGACAGGGAATCAGCCCCAGCATTTT. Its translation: CATWTGNQPQHF.

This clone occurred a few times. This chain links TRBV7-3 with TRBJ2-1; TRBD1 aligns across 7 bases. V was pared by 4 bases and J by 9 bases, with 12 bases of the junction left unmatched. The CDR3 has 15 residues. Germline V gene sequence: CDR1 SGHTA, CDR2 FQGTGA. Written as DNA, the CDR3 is TGTGCCAGCAGCTCTGGGGGCGGAGCAGGGGGTGAGCAGTTCTTC. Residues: CASSSGGGAGGEQFF.

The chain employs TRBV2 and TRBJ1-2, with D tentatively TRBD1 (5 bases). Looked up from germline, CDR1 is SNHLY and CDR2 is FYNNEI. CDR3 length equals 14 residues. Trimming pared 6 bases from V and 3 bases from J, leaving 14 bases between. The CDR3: CASRSSTVDYGYTF. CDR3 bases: TGTGCCAGCAGAAGCTCGACAGTTGACTATGGCTACACCTTC. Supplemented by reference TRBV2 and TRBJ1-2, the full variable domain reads EPEVTQTPSHQVTQMGQEVILRCVPISNHLYFYWYRQILGQKVEFLVSFYNNEISEKSEIFDDQFSVERPDGSNFTLKIRSTKLEDSAMYFCASRSSTVDYGYTFGSGTRLTVV.

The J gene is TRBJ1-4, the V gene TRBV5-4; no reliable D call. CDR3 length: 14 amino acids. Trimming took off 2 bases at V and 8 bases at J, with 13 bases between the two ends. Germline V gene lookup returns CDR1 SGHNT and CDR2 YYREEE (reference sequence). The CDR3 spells CASSLFGVEEKLFF. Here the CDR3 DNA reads TGTGCCAGCAGCTTATTCGGGGTGGAGGAAAAACTGTTTTTT.